This TCR beta chain was profiled in a study of T cells in Graves' hyperthyroidism and ophthalmopathy. This clonotype was observed a few times. This sequence may be a read error, since a much larger clone differs from it by one base. This CDR3 has 16 residues. CDR1 is SEHNR and CDR2 is FQNEAQ in the germline V gene (reference sequence). It was RNA transcripts that yielded the amplified TCR beta CDR3 regions. The study used the HTBI primer set for a first-round RT-PCR of the TCR CDR3. TCRdb reprocessed the multiplex PCR reads via MiXCR and lists one record per CDR3 protein. The sample has around 100,000 distinct CDR3 sequences, 47% seen once.

Source material: blood. This rearrangement joins TRBV7-9 to TRBJ2-2, with D possibly being TRBD2 (7 bases). The receptor was derived from a man in his forties with Graves' hyperthyroidism. The CDR3 loop reads CASSSGGLARAGGLFF. CDR3 coding DNA: TGTGCCAGCAGCTCCGGGGGGCTAGCCAGGGCCGGGGGGCTGTTTTTT.